This T cell receptor beta chain was observed in a study of blood T cell repertoires in COVID-19. Study at large: COVID-19 samples, acute and convalescent, were from the United States, Italy and Spain. From T cells, B-cell-depleted T cells, or PBMCs came the material, which was cDNA or gDNA.

This CDR3 has 14 amino acids. Germline CDR1 KGHSH, CDR2 LQKENI. The trim removed 3 bases at V and 4 bases at J, leaving 4 bases unmatched. This clone was found once. Original processing notes: Scientists estimated how many nucleated cells there were by amplifying reference gene primers. Measured with immunoSEQ multiplex PCR; TCRdb has only the in-frame clones, and not every one. The V and J calls and the clone size are those of that table, but D and trimming were determined from the DNA. The sample yields about 200,000 clones, more than 70% seen once. The V gene is TRBV18, the J gene TRBJ2-5; 8 nucleotides align to TRBD1. Sequenced: peripheral blood. The receptor was derived from a woman aged 45-65 years with acute or convalescent COVID-19. CDR3 loop: CASSPQGAGETQYF. The CDR3 coding sequence is TGTGCCAGCTCACCCCAGGGGGCTGGAGAGACCCAGTACTTC.